This record looks at one T cell receptor (beta chain) sequence and its context. Its matching antigen is unknown. These data come from a study of cytomegalovirus exposure and HLA in healthy donors. General study results and limits: Another analysis was done later, and it associated roughly 15,000 TCR beta sequences with HLA alleles at 0.05 false discovery rate. In a later analysis, common viral pathogens appeared linked to several of the most significant clusters. Altogether, some 160 TCR beta chains were recorded as cytomegalovirus-associated.

This CDR3 has 15 residues. The germline V and J ends were trimmed by 7 bases and 1 base, with 13 bases remaining between them. The germline gives CDR1 SEHNR, CDR2 FQNEAQ (reference sequence). Vbeta (60) and Jbeta (13) primers were used in the PCR. Produced via immunoSEQ multiplex PCR; TCRdb's table is partial and in-frame only. There are about 140,000 clones in the sample; approximately 85% occur only once, and about 0.51% lies in the top ten. The chain couples TRBV7-9 to TRBJ2-2; possible D gene TRBD2, 5 bases. This receptor was taken from a middle-aged woman in good health and CMV-seronegative. Sequenced: PBMCs. The CDR3 here is CASTVGAVNTGELFF. CDR3 in DNA: TGTGCCAGCACAGTTGGAGCGGTGAACACCGGGGAGCTGTTTTTT.